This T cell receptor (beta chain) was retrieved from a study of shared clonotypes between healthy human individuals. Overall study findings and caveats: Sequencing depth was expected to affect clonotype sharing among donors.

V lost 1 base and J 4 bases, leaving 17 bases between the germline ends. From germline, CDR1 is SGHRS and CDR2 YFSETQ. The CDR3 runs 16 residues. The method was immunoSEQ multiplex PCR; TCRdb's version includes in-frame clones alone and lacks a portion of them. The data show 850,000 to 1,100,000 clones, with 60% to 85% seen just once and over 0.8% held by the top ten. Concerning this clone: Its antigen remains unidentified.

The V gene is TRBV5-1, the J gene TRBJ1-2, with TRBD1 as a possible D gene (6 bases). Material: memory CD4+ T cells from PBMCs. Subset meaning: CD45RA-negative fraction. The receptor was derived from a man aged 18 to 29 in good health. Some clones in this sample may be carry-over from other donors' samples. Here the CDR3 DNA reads TGCGCCAGCAGCTTGTGGGCTTCGGGGGGCTCCTATGGCTACACCTTC. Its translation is CASSLWASGGSYGYTF.